This T cell receptor (beta chain) came from a study of cytomegalovirus exposure and HLA in healthy donors. General study points: Among donors in an Asian-associated ancestry cluster, a later analysis reportedly found fewer N-insertions than the roughly 700-donor mean. Later analysis revealed greater clonal expansion in HLA-associated TCR beta chains than in equally common others. Whilst most TCR sequences proved rare, a subset of public TCRs occurred across many donors. Reports described diagnosis of cytomegalovirus status by the classifier as highly specific and sensitive.

The PCR ran on 60 Vbeta and 13 Jbeta primers. Produced via immunoSEQ multiplex PCR; TCRdb's table is partial and in-frame only. The sample lists a few hundred thousand clones, about 81% occurring once. On this clone itself: Antigen unknown.

CDR1 and CDR2 (germline): SGDLS, YYNGEE. The CDR3 loop spans 16 amino acids. Unmatched junction bases numbered 5, after V lost 0 bases and J lost 0 bases. Sequences were obtained from PBMCs. This chain connects TRBV9 to TRBJ2-7, with TRBD2 identical over 8 bases. This TCR was sampled from a woman between 55 and 75 years old in good health and CMV-seropositive. CDR3 in DNA: TGTGCCAGCAGCGTAGCGGGGGGGACCCACTCCTACGAGCAGTACTTC. Its protein is CASSVAGGTHSYEQYF.